This TCR beta chain came from a study of blood T cells in healthy people across ages. The overall study: About one barcoded beta molecule per two T cells was the capture yield of template switching.

The use of a sample-barcoded 5' primer and a J-beta primer mix characterized a second PCR of roughly 7 to 11 cycles. TCRdb redid the calling of the 5' RACE reads with MiXCR, one entry per CDR3 protein. Of fewer than 800,000 distinct CDR3 sequences listed, 20% to 25% were seen once; the top ten hold 3.5% to 4%. With 2 bases removed from V and 0 bases from J, the gap between germline ends came to 5 bases. Germline-derived CDR1 and CDR2 are MNHNY and SVGAGI (reference sequence). The CDR3 contains 14 residues. The chain combines TRBV6-6 with TRBJ2-4; D assignment may be TRBD1 or TRBD2 (5 bases each). The sequenced material came from blood. The origin of this receptor is a man between 65 and 85 years old in good health. The CDR3 loop is CASSYGTAKNIQYF. Written as DNA, the CDR3 is TGTGCCAGCAGTTACGGGACAGCCAAAAACATTCAGTACTTC.